This TCR beta chain was profiled in a study of patients and donors after allogeneic stem cell transplantation. TCRdb processed the RT-PCR reads anew with MiXCR; each CDR3 protein has one entry. The sample records approximately 430,000 distinct CDR3 sequences, 16% being singletons. In this sample, this clonotype turned up a few times. CDR1 is KGHDR and CDR2 is SFDVKD in the germline V gene. Trimming removed 6 bases from V and 7 bases from J, with 13 bases in between. The CDR3 contains 13 residues. Sample: blood, either unsorted or a sorted T cell fraction (not recorded which). The rearrangement uses TRBV24-1 and TRBJ2-3; TRBD2 is a possible D gene (5 bases). The clonotype comes from a human donor who was either an allogeneic HSCT recipient or a stem cell or donor lymphocyte infusion donor (not recorded which). It is not recorded whose cells these are; they may come from a transplant donor. Here the CDR3 reads CATSQRSRNTQYF. CDR3 bases: TGTGCCACCAGTCAGCGGTCGCGAAATACGCAGTATTTT.